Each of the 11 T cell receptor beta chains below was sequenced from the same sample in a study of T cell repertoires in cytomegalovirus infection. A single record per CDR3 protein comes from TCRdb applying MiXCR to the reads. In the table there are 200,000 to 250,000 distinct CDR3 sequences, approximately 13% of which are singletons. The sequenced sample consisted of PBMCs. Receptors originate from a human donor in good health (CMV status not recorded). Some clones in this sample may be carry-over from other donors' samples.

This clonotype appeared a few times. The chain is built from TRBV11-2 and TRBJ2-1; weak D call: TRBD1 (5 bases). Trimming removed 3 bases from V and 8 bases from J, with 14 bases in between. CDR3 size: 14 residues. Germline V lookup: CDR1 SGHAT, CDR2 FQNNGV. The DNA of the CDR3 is TGTGCCAGCAGCTTGGGGCCCACCAAGGATGAGCAGTTCTTC. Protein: CASSLGPTKDEQFF.

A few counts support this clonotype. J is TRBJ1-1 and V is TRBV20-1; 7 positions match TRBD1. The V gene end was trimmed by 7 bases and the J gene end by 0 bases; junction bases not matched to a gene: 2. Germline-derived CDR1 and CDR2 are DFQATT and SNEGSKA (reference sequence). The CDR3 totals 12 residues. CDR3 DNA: TGCAGTGGACAGGGATTGAACACTGAAGCTTTCTTT. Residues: CSGQGLNTEAFF.

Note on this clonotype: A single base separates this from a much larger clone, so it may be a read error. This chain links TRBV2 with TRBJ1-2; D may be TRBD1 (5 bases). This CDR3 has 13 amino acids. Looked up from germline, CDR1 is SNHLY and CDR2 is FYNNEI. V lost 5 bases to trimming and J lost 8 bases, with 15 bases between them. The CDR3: CASSLKQEFGYTF. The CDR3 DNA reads TGTGCCAGCAGTCTAAAACAGGAGTTCGGCTACACCTTC.

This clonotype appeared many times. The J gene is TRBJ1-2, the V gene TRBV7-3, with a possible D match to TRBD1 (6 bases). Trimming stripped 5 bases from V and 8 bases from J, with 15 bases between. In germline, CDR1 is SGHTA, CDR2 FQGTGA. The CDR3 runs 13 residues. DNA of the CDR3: TGTGCCAGCAGCCCCACAGGGATCGAAGGCTACACCTTC. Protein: CASSPTGIEGYTF.

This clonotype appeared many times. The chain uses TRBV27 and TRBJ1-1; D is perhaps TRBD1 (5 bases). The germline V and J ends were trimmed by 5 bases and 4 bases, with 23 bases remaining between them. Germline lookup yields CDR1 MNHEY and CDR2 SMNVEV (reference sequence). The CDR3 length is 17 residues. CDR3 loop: CASSPTGLYGKPTEAFF. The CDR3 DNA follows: TGTGCCAGCAGTCCTACGGGACTGTACGGGAAACCCACTGAAGCTTTCTTT.

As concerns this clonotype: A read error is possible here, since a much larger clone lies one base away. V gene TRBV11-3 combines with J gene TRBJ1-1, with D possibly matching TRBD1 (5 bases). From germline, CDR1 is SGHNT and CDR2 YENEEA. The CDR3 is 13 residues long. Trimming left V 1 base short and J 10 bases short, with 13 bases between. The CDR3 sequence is CASSLVRGGGAFF. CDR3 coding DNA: TGTGCCAGCAGCTTAGTACGGGGGGGGGGAGCTTTCTTT.

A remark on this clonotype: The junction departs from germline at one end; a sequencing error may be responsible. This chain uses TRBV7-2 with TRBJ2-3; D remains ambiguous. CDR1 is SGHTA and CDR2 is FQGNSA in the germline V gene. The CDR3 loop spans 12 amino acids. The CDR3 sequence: CASSPPPVTQYF. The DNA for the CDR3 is TGTGCAAGCAGCCCGCCGCCGGTTACGCAGTATTTT.

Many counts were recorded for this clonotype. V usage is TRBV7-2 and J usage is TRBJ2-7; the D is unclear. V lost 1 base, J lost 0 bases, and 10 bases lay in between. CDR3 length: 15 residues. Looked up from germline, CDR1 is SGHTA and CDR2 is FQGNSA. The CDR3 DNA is TGTGCCAGCAGCTTAGAGGCGATTAGCTCCTACGAGCAGTACTTC. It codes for CASSLEAISSYEQYF.

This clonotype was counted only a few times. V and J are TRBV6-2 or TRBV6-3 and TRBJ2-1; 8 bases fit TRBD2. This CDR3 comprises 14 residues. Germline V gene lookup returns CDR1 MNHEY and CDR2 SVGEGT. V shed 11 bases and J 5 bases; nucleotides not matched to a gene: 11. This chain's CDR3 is CASKEAGGNNEQFF. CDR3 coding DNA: TGTGCCTCGAAAGAGGCGGGAGGAAACAATGAGCAGTTCTTC.

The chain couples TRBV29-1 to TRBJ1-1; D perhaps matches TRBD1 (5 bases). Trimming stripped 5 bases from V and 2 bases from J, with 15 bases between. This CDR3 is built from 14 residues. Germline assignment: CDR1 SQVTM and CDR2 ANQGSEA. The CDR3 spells CSVTDSFPNTEAFF. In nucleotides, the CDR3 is TGCAGCGTTACTGACAGCTTTCCTAACACTGAAGCTTTCTTT.

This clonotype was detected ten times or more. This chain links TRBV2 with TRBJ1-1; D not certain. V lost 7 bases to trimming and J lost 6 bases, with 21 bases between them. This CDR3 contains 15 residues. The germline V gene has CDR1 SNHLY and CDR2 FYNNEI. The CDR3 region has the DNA TGTGCCAGCATAACCGGTCCGGCCCGACGACCTGAAGCTTTCTTT. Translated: CASITGPARRPEAFF.